The 21 T cell receptor beta chains reported below all come from one sample, sequenced in a study of T-cell reconstitution after alpha-beta-depleted transplantation in children. Unique molecular identifiers were used to barcode this TCRbeta library. MiXCR, applied by TCRdb to the PCR reads, yields one record per CDR3 protein. The data hold about 600,000 distinct CDR3 sequences, with roughly 23% observed a single time. Sequencing was performed on PBMCs, mostly from graft donor cells, taken 360 days after TCRalphabeta/CD19-depleted stem cell transplant. The receptors originated from a boy under two years old who had a stem cell transplant for acute myeloid leukemia, so the T cells may come from the graft donor.

The gene calls are TRBV9 and TRBJ2-3, with 7 bases fitting TRBD2. V lost 2 bases, J lost 2 bases, and 8 bases stayed unmatched. Germline CDR1 is SGDLS and CDR2 is YYNGEE. The CDR3 runs to 16 residues. The CDR3 DNA is TGTGCCAGCAGCGTGCGTGTGGGAGGGTACACAGATACGCAGTATTTT. It codes for CASSVRVGGYTDTQYF.

The rearrangement joins TRBV3-1 to TRBJ1-2, with a possible D match to TRBD1 (5 bases). The germline gives CDR1 LGHDT, CDR2 YNNKEL (reference sequence). Trimming removed 1 base from V and 5 bases from J, with 14 bases in between. The CDR3 consists of 15 residues. The CDR3: CASSQALAGQYGYTF. In DNA form, the CDR3 reads TGTGCCAGCAGCCAAGCCCTGGCAGGGCAGTATGGCTACACCTTC.

CDR3 protein: CASRSQGPDQPQHF. CDR3 nucleotides: TGTGCCAGCAGGTCACAGGGGCCTGATCAGCCCCAGCATTTT. The chain employs TRBV6-1 and TRBJ1-5; TRBD1 aligns across 7 bases. The CDR3 consists of 14 residues. Per germline, CDR1 MNHNS and CDR2 SASEGT. V was pared by 6 bases and J by 5 bases, with 7 bases of the junction left unmatched.

V gene TRBV28 combines with J gene TRBJ2-7; 8 bases map to TRBD1. Germline V gene lookup returns CDR1 MDHEN and CDR2 SYDVKM. The junction had 8 bases not matched to a gene; V was cut back by 4 bases and J by 6 bases. CDR3 length: 14 amino acids. CDR3 loop: CASSSTGTGTEQYV. In DNA form, the CDR3 reads TGTGCCAGCAGTTCTACCGGGACAGGTACCGAGCAGTACGTC.

This clonotype came up a few times. The chain carries TRBV12-3 or TRBV12-4 and TRBJ2-1, with TRBD2 matching over 14 bases. The CDR3 length is 17 residues. Losses at the gene ends were 6 bases for V and 2 bases for J; bases not matched to a gene: 6. CDR3 in amino acids: CASSRTSGGLTYNEQFF. The CDR3 coding sequence is TGTGCCAGCAGCAGGACTAGCGGGGGGCTGACCTACAATGAGCAGTTCTTC.

This chain uses TRBV6-5 with TRBJ1-2; a weak D match, TRBD1 (5 bases). V was cut by 1 base and J by 1 base, with 16 bases left in between. The CDR3 length is 17 residues. The germline V gene has CDR1 MNHEY and CDR2 SVGAGI. The CDR3: CASSYFGPGGFNYGYTF. The CDR3 region has the DNA TGTGCCAGCAGTTACTTCGGCCCCGGGGGTTTTAACTATGGCTACACCTTC.

The V and J genes are TRBV20-1 and TRBJ1-5; tentative D call: TRBD1 (6 bases). Germline assignment: CDR1 DFQATT and CDR2 SNEGSKA (reference sequence). CDR3 length equals 13 residues. The V end was cut by 6 bases, the J end by 3 bases, with 12 bases between. For the CDR3, the DNA is TGCAGTGCCAGGGGACTCCACAATCAGCCCCAGCATTTT. It codes for CSARGLHNQPQHF.

This clonotype was picked up many times. This chain uses TRBV15 with TRBJ2-7; possible D gene TRBD1, 5 bases. There are 15 residues in the CDR3. Trimming left V 5 bases short and J 1 base short, with 15 bases between. Germline-derived CDR1 and CDR2 are LNHNV and YYDKDF (reference sequence). CDR3 nucleotides: TGTGCCACCAGCCCGCCTGGCGACAGATCCTACGAGCAGTACGTC. Its protein product is CATSPPGDRSYEQYV.

This clonotype was seen only a few times. The chain carries TRBV2 and TRBJ2-5; D call uncertain. Trimming stripped 4 bases from V and 1 base from J, with 10 bases between. CDR3 size: 14 residues. Germline assignment: CDR1 SNHLY and CDR2 FYNNEI. Here the CDR3 DNA reads TGTGCCAGCAGTGTTATCAGTGCCCAAGAGACCCAGTACTTC. Its translation is CASSVISAQETQYF.

This clonotype was seen a handful of times. J is TRBJ1-5 and V is TRBV12-3 or TRBV12-4; 10 bases match TRBD1. This CDR3 has 17 residues. V gave up 5 bases and J gave up 0 bases; unmatched junction bases: 7. The chain's CDR3 is CASSPGTGVYSNQPQHF. The CDR3 bases are TGTGCCAGCAGTCCCGGGACAGGGGTGTATAGCAATCAGCCCCAGCATTTT.

The gene calls are TRBV7-2 and TRBJ1-6, with no clear D. V was clipped by 3 bases and J by 7 bases, with 10 bases between them. This CDR3 has 14 residues. Germline-derived CDR1 and CDR2 are SGHTA and FQGNSA. In DNA form, the CDR3 reads TGTGCCAGCAGCTTCTGGGGAGCGAATTCACCCCTCCACTTT. Translated, it gives CASSFWGANSPLHF.

In its sample, this clonotype was seen a few times. CDR3 residues: CASSYSRGVRSTEAFF. CDR3 nucleotides: TGTGCCAGCAGTTACTCGAGGGGGGTGAGGAGCACTGAAGCTTTCTTT. The rearrangement links TRBV6-5 to TRBJ1-1; D may be TRBD1 (6 bases). V shed 0 bases and J shed 4 bases, with 15 bases lying between them. Germline values: CDR1 MNHEY, CDR2 SVGAGI. CDR3 length: 16 residues.

The V gene is TRBV11-1, the J gene TRBJ2-5; D could derive from TRBD1 or TRBD2 (5 bases each). CDR1 SGHAT and CDR2 FQDESV come from the germline V gene (reference sequence). V shed 5 bases and J shed 11 bases, with 18 bases lying between them. The CDR3 is 13 amino acids. CDR3 loop: CASSPGAPGFQYF. Here the CDR3 DNA reads TGTGCCAGCAGCCCCGGGGCACCCGGATTTCAGTACTTC.

The CDR3 loop is CSARDDSYSAISPLHF. The CDR3 bases are TGCAGTGCTAGAGATGACAGCTACTCAGCGATCTCACCCCTCCACTTT. The chain joins TRBV20-1 to TRBJ1-6, with D perhaps TRBD1 (5 bases). Germline-derived CDR1 and CDR2 are DFQATT and SNEGSKA (reference sequence). The CDR3 is 16 residues long. The V gene lost 0 bases and the J gene lost 10 bases, with 19 bases spanning the gap.

The chain recombines TRBV6-1 with TRBJ2-1, with D perhaps TRBD1 (7 bases). The CDR3 has 13 amino acids. With 5 bases removed from V and 12 bases from J, the gap between germline ends came to 17 bases. CDR1 is MNHNS, CDR2 SASEGT, per germline. The CDR3 sequence is CASSRQGNGGQFF. The CDR3 region has the DNA TGTGCCAGCAGTCGACAGGGTAACGGGGGGCAGTTCTTC.

Only a few counts were recorded for this clonotype. The chain recombines TRBV7-2 with TRBJ1-5; 9 bases line up with TRBD1. The CDR3 spans 15 residues. V was pared by 5 bases and J by 5 bases, with 7 bases of the junction left unmatched. Germline-derived CDR1 and CDR2 are SGHTA and FQGNSA. The CDR3: CASSPGTGSYQPQHF. The CDR3 DNA is TGTGCCAGCAGCCCGGGGACAGGGAGCTATCAGCCCCAGCATTTT.

In this sample, this clonotype turned up a few times. The DNA for the CDR3 is TGTGCCAGCAGTTTACAGCAGTTTAACTATGGCTACACCTTC. It specifies CASSLQQFNYGYTF. The chain joins TRBV12-3 or TRBV12-4 to TRBJ1-2; D uncertain. Trimming left V 2 bases short and J 1 base short, with 8 bases between. This CDR3 is built from 14 residues.

This clonotype was observed a few times. The CDR3 DNA reads TGCAGTGCCGAGTCCGAAGCGGACACAGATACGCAGTATTTT. It encodes CSAESEADTDTQYF. The chain uses TRBV20-1 and TRBJ2-3; D is perhaps TRBD2 (5 bases). The CDR3 extends over 14 amino acids. V lost 6 bases, J lost 2 bases, and 15 bases lay in between. CDR1 and CDR2 from the germline V gene are DFQATT and SNEGSKA (reference sequence).

The chain uses TRBV20-1 and TRBJ1-5, with D possibly TRBD1 on 6 matching bases. Germline V gives CDR1 DFQATT, CDR2 SNEGSKA (reference sequence). The CDR3 is 16 residues long. Trimming removed 2 bases from V and 0 bases from J, with 14 bases in between. The CDR3 region has the DNA TGCAGTGCTAGACGGGGGGCCGGTTATAGCAATCAGCCCCAGCATTTT. It yields the protein CSARRGAGYSNQPQHF.

At least ten counts were recorded for this clonotype. V gene TRBV2 combines with J gene TRBJ2-2; 13 bases fit TRBD2. The germline V gene has CDR1 SNHLY and CDR2 FYNNEI. CDR3 length equals 15 residues. With V trimmed by 5 bases and J by 6 bases, 3 bases remained unmatched. CDR3 sequence: CASSLGLAGAGELFF. DNA of the CDR3: TGTGCCAGCAGTCTCGGACTAGCGGGGGCCGGGGAGCTGTTTTTT.

The gene calls are TRBV28 and TRBJ1-2; perhaps TRBD1 as D (5 bases). Germline V gene data show CDR1 as MDHEN and CDR2 as SYDVKM. CDR3 length equals 15 residues. V shed 6 bases and J shed 8 bases, with 22 bases lying between them. DNA of the CDR3: TGTGCCAGCAGGGGGACTGCCACCTGGTTGGAGGGCTACACCTTC. The encoded protein is CASRGTATWLEGYTF.